This record looks at one T cell receptor beta chain sequence and its context. Its antigen has not been determined. No much larger clone is present one base from it, and per-base qualities are unavailable. The sample belongs to a study of T cell responses to AZD1222 COVID-19 vaccine listed by TCRdb under 2021. For the wider study: A total of about 230 trial participants underwent TCR sequencing, of whom around 200 received two doses of AZD1222 and around 25 received two doses of the MenACWY control vaccine. Trial participants were enrolled into age subgroups of 18-55, 56-69 and 70-plus years, which contained around 150, 28 and 57 TCR-sequenced participants, respectively.

What the study reported, not specific to this receptor: In the small 56-69-year group, the increase in depth fell short of significance, most likely because of low power. Vaccine-associated CD4 TCRs spanned the whole spike protein, with dominant responses in regions 160-218 and 743-854. Reportedly, close to half of the unique spike-specific TCRs recognized epitopes lying outside the regions that are mutated in the B.1.351 and B.1.1.7 variants. Because no day 14 peak-response samples were available, the repertoires could be characterized only after the peak T cell response. After two AZD1222 doses, both the breadth and the depth of spike-specific TCRs were significantly higher than at day 0 and than in MenACWY recipients. Participants were mostly white British and included more females than males, and it was suggested by the authors that clonal diversity may have been underestimated. Conclusions about previously exposed vaccinees were limited because only a handful of AZD1222 recipients were SARS-CoV-2 seropositive at baseline.

The CDR3 regions of human TCRbeta chains were analyzed by immunosequencing. The original methods were these. TCRs in the repertoires were matched against a reference library of SARS-CoV-2-specific TCRs that had been generated with the MIRA antigen-specificity platform. Breadth meant the fraction of unique TCRs that were SARS-CoV-2-associated, whereas depth meant the fraction of total T cells that were SARS-CoV-2-associated. Each spike-specific TCR was assigned to its reactive spike region and to a CD4 or CD8 class using the MIRA data. Log10-transformed breadth and depth values were compared by one-way ANOVA with Sidak's multiple comparisons tests. Not all clones reach the TCRdb copy of this immuneACCESS table, which keeps in-frame sequences only. Checked studies attribute under half of the gap to unresolved V genes and leave the rest unexplained. The DNA was the basis for D and trimming; V, J and clone size are from that table. This sample holds approximately 150,000 clones; roughly 90% were observed only once. In total, the top ten clones hold approximately 4.5% of the sample.

The germline V gene yields LGHNT for CDR1 and FRNRAP for CDR2. Measured from the cysteine to the phenylalanine, the CDR3 is 16 residues long. The retained sequence is limited to the CDR3, 48 bases, with the frame set at the first base. The junction carries 14 bases between V and J, which are trimmed by 3 bases and 0 bases respectively. The time point label here, explained by the study, means: about 28 days (+/-7) after the second vaccine dose. AZD1222 recipients given second doses at about 4 weeks or at about 12 weeks were pooled, since spike-specific TCR depth and breadth were not found to differ between the two schedules. The vaccinee samples were drawn from two UK trials, COV001 and COV002, one of which was a single-blind randomized controlled phase 2/3 trial testing AZD1222 (ChAdOx1 nCoV-19) in healthy adults. Trial participant PBMC samples were collected at day 0 and day 28 after the second dose for TCRbeta chain sequencing.

The sample was peripheral blood, taken 28 days after the second AZD1222 dose. This chain joins TRBV12-5 to TRBJ1-1; the D gene remains uncertain. The sequence came from an adult who received the AZD1222 COVID-19 vaccine. This receptor carries the CDR3 CASGFVYQKMNTEAFF. The nucleotide sequence reads as follows: TGTGCTAGTGGTTTCGTTTACCAGAAGATGAACACTGAAGCTTTCTTT.